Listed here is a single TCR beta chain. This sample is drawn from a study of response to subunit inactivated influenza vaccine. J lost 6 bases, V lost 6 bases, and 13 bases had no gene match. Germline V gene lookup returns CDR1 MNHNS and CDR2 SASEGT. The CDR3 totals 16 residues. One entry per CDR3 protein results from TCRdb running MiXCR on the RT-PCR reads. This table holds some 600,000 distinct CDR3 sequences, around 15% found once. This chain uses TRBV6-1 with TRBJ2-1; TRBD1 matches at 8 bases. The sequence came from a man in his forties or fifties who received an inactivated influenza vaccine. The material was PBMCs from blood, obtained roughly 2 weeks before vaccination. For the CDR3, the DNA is TGTGCCAGCAGCCCACCGGGACAGGCAAGCCTCAATGAGCAGTTCTTC. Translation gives CASSPPGQASLNEQFF.